Listed here is a single TCR beta chain. The record originates from a study of blood T cell repertoires in COVID-19. Germline trimming cut 7 bases from V and 2 bases from J; bases unmatched to any gene: 7. CDR3 size: 15 residues. The germline CDR1 and CDR2 sequences are MNHEY and SVGAGI. Some clones are missing from TCRdb's copy, which holds only in-frame ones; the method was immunoSEQ multiplex PCR. The sample yields about 150,000 clones, about 90% seen once. This chain joins TRBV6-5 and TRBJ2-2; 7 bases map to TRBD1. The source is a woman between 45 and 60 years old who had recovered from COVID-19. Sample: PBMCs or T cells enriched from blood (not recorded which). CDR3 in DNA: TGTGCCAGCACCCCCGGGACAGTTAACACCGGGGAGCTGTTTTTT. This codes for CASTPGTVNTGELFF.